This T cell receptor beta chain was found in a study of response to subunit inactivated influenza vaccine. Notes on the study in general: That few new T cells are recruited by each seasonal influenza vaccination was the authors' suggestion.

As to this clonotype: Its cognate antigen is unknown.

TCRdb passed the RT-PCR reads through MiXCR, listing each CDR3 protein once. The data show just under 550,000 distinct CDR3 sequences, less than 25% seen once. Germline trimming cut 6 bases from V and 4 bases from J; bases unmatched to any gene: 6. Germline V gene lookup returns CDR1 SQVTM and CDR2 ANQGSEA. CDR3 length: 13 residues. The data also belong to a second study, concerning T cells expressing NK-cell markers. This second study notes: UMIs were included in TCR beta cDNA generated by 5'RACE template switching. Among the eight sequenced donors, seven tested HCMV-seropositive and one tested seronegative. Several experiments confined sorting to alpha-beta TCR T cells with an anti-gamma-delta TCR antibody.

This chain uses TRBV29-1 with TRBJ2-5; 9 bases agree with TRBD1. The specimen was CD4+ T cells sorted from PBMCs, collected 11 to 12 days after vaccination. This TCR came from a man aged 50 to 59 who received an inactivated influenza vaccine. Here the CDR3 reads CSVLGTGRETQYF. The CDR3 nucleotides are TGCAGCGTACTAGGGACAGGGCGAGAGACCCAGTACTTC.